These T cell receptor beta chains were read from a single sample in a study of early T cells in non-severe SARS-CoV-2 infection. TCRdb re-derived calls from the 5' RACE reads in MiXCR, one entry per CDR3 protein. This sample carries about 26,000 distinct CDR3 sequences, about 5.1% of them seen once, and the ten largest clones take 4%. The specimen was whole blood. These receptors came from an adult who was a healthcare worker with PCR-confirmed SARS-CoV-2 infection or an uninfected control (not recorded which). Both conserved end residues are part of each CDR3. Each record gives: V gene, J gene, clone size, D gene, CDR3 DNA, CDR3 protein. A D gene is named only where the DNA matches it firmly. Some rows mark clone size as missing; the rest say once, few, many or name a class of expanded clone.

TRBV28	TRBJ2-4	many	TRBD2	TGTGCCAGCAGTTTTTGGGGGGGGGTAGCCAAAAACATTCAGTACTTC	CASSFWGGVAKNIQYF
TRBV3-1	TRBJ2-7	many	.	TGTGCCAGCAGCCAAATGTCCACGGTCAACTACGAGCAGTACTTC	CASSQMSTVNYEQYF
TRBV19	TRBJ2-5	few	TRBD2	TGTGCCAGTACCAGCGGGGGCAAAGAGACCCAGTACTTC	CASTSGGKETQYF
TRBV4-3	TRBJ2-3	many	TRBD2	TGCGCCAGCAGCCAAGATCTGCGGGGGGGCACAGATACGCAGTATTTT	CASSQDLRGGTDTQYF
TRBV29-1	TRBJ2-2	few	TRBD1	TGCAGCGTTGAAGCTGGGACAGTGAACACCGGGGAGCTGTTTTTT	CSVEAGTVNTGELFF
TRBV24-1	TRBJ2-2	.	.	TGTGCCACCAGTGGGGACGCAGGCGCCGGGGAGCTGTTTTTT	CATSGDAGAGELFF
TRBV29-1	TRBJ2-3	.	.	TGCAGCGTTGGAACAGGGTACACAGATACGCAGTATTTT	CSVGTGYTDTQYF
TRBV2	TRBJ2-3	many	TRBD2	TGTGCCAGCAGGGCCGTATGGGGTCCAGCGGGGGATACGCAGTATTTT	CASRAVWGPAGDTQYF
TRBV5-8	TRBJ2-2	many	TRBD1	TGTGCCAGCAGCCCAGGGGGCGCTTCCGGGGAGCTGTTTTTT	CASSPGGASGELFF
TRBV6-6	TRBJ2-1	.	.	TGTGCCAGCAGTCTGTTCTCTACCGTCTCATACAATGAGCAGTTCTTC	CASSLFSTVSYNEQFF
TRBV7-9	TRBJ2-7	many	.	TGTGCCAGCAGCTCAAAAGGGGTAGGGCAATACGAGCAGTACTTC	CASSSKGVGQYEQYF
TRBV7-6	TRBJ2-1	once	TRBD2	TGTGCCAGCAGCTTTTCGGGGGGAGGGAATGAGCAGTTCTTC	CASSFSGGGNEQFF
TRBV4-1	TRBJ2-6	many	.	TGCGCCAGCAGCCAAGACCGAGTATCTGGGGCCAACGTCCTGACTTTC	CASSQDRVSGANVLTF
TRBV6-2/TRBV6-3	TRBJ2-2	many	.	TGTGCCAGCAGCTTACATCCAGGACGGAGCACCGGGGAGCTGTTTTTT	CASSLHPGRSTGELFF
TRBV3-1	TRBJ1-1	many	TRBD1	TGTGCCAGCAGCCAAGATGTCGACAGGGGTTTGAACACTGAAGCTTTCTTT	CASSQDVDRGLNTEAFF
TRBV2	TRBJ2-3	.	.	TGTGCCAGCAGTCTCAGGGATGACACAGATACGCAGTATTTT	CASSLRDDTDTQYF
TRBV6-5	TRBJ1-5	.	TRBD1	TGTGCCAGCAGTTACCCCGACAGGGACGGTTGCAATCAGCCCCAGCATTTT	CASSYPDRDGCNQPQHF
TRBV30	TRBJ2-5	many	TRBD1	TGTGCCTGGAGTGTGGGACAGGGAATTCGAGAGACCCAGTACTTC	CAWSVGQGIRETQYF
TRBV20-1	TRBJ2-5	.	.	TGCAGTGCTTCTTGGGGGATAGAGACCCAGTACTTC	CSASWGIETQYF
TRBV20-1	TRBJ2-3	many	.	TGCAGTGCTAGAGCCGGTACGCAGTATTTT	CSARAGTQYF
TRBV14	TRBJ2-5	few	.	TGTGCCAGCAGCTCCGGATCGTACCAAGAGACCCAGTACTTC	CASSSGSYQETQYF
TRBV12-3/TRBV12-4	TRBJ2-3	many	TRBD2	TGTGCCAGCAGGGGGGACTTTGTGACTAGCGGGAGGACTAGCACAGATACGCAGTATTTT	CASRGDFVTSGRTSTDTQYF
TRBV5-8	TRBJ2-3	few	TRBD1	TGTGCCAGCAGCCATCTTGGACAGGGGGCAACAGATACGCAGTATTTT	CASSHLGQGATDTQYF
TRBV25-1	TRBJ1-4	.	.	TGTGCCAGCGGGGAGTGGCAAAGGGATGAAAAACTGTTTTTT	CASGEWQRDEKLFF
TRBV20-1	TRBJ2-7	many	TRBD2	TGCAGTGCTTCATCCACTAGCGGGCCCTACTACGAGCAGTACTTC	CSASSTSGPYYEQYF
TRBV19	TRBJ2-5	many	.	TGTGCCAGTAGTACGCTACCTCGCTTCGTGGAGACCCAGTACTTC	CASSTLPRFVETQYF
TRBV18	TRBJ2-5	.	.	TGTGCCAGCTCATCCGGGATGCAAGAGACCCAGTACTTC	CASSSGMQETQYF
TRBV19	TRBJ1-2	many	TRBD1	TGTGCCAGCATACGTGCCGGGACAGCGATGAATGGCTACACCTTC	CASIRAGTAMNGYTF
TRBV27	TRBJ1-2	.	.	TGTGCCAGCAGTTGGGGAGGGAATGGCTACACCTTC	CASSWGGNGYTF
TRBV4-2	TRBJ2-1	few	TRBD2	TGTGCCAGCAGCTCCAGGAGCGGGGGGGCTAATGAGCAGTTCTTC	CASSSRSGGANEQFF
TRBV9	TRBJ2-1	many	TRBD1	TGTGCCAGCAGCGGCCGGGACAGGGGCCGCTACTCCTACAATGAGCAGTTCTTC	CASSGRDRGRYSYNEQFF
TRBV19	TRBJ2-3	.	TRBD1	TGTGCCAGTAGAGGGGGCAGGAACACAGATACGCAGTATTTT	CASRGGRNTDTQYF
TRBV4-3	TRBJ1-5	many	.	TGCGCCAGCAGCCAAGACAGAAGACAGCCCCAGCATTTT	CASSQDRRQPQHF
TRBV6-6	TRBJ2-5	many	.	TGTGCCAGCAGCAACTATCGGGGAGAGACCCAGTACTTC	CASSNYRGETQYF
TRBV3-1	TRBJ2-5	many	TRBD1	TGTGCCAGCAGCCCTACGGGACAGCTCTTGGGGACCCAGTACTTC	CASSPTGQLLGTQYF
TRBV20-1	TRBJ1-1	many	.	TGCAGTGCCAACCCGGGACACCGAAACACTGAAGCTTTCTTT	CSANPGHRNTEAFF
TRBV12-5	TRBJ1-2	many	TRBD1	TGTGCTAGTGGTCCGAGGGGGACAGTAAACTATGGCTACACCTTC	CASGPRGTVNYGYTF
TRBV2	TRBJ2-2	.	.	TGTGCCAGCATGGACAGATCCGGGCCCGGGGAGCTGTTTTTT	CASMDRSGPGELFF
TRBV29-1	TRBJ2-4	few	.	TGCAGCGTTGAAGATGTGGCAGCGGACATTCAGTACTTC	CSVEDVAADIQYF
TRBV29-1	TRBJ2-2	many	TRBD1	TGCAGCGTTGAGGCAGGGGGAGAGACCGGGGAGCTGTTTTTT	CSVEAGGETGELFF
TRBV11-2	TRBJ1-4	many	.	TGTGCCAGCAGATTCTCCGGGCCCACCAGCACCTTTGAAAAACTGTTTTTT	CASRFSGPTSTFEKLFF
TRBV29-1	TRBJ2-7	many	.	TGCAGCGTTGAAGAGGGGGCTAAGTACGAGCAGTACTTC	CSVEEGAKYEQYF
TRBV7-8	TRBJ2-5	few	TRBD2	TGTGCCAGCAGCCCCGGGAGGACCAAAGAGACCCAGTACTTC	CASSPGRTKETQYF
TRBV2	TRBJ1-6	many	.	TGTGCCAGCAGTGAGGCGGTTGAGTGGGACTCACCCCTCCACTTT	CASSEAVEWDSPLHF
TRBV3-1	TRBJ1-2	many	.	TGTGCCAGCAGCCAAGATCAGGCGGGCATCAACTATGGCTACACCTTC	CASSQDQAGINYGYTF